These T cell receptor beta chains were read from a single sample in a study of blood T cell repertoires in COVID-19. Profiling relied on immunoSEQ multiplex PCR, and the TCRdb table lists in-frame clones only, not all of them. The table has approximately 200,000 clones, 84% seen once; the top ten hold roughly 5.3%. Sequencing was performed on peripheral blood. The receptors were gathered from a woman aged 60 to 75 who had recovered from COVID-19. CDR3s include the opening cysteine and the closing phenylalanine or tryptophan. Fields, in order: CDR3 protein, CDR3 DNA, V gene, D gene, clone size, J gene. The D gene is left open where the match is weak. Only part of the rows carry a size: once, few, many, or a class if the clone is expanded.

CDR3 protein: CASSDRGGNTGELFF
CDR3 DNA: TGTGCCAGCAGCGACAGGGGTGGTAACACCGGGGAGCTGTTTTTT
V gene: TRBV2
D gene: TRBD1
clone size: many
J gene: TRBJ2-2

CDR3 protein: CASSDVGQSGEQYF
CDR3 DNA: TGTGCCAGCAGTGACGTTGGACAGTCGGGCGAGCAGTACTTC
V gene: TRBV6-1
D gene: .
clone size: .
J gene: TRBJ2-7

CDR3 protein: CASSSRGDRGQRNEKLFF
CDR3 DNA: TGTGCCAGCAGCTCCCGGGGAGACAGGGGGCAGCGTAATGAAAAACTGTTTTTT
V gene: TRBV7-2
D gene: TRBD1
clone size: .
J gene: TRBJ1-4

CDR3 protein: CASTHRDRDTEAFF
CDR3 DNA: TGTGCCAGTACCCATCGGGACAGGGACACTGAAGCTTTCTTT
V gene: TRBV19
D gene: TRBD1
clone size: .
J gene: TRBJ1-1

CDR3 protein: CASSTNRGDTEAFF
CDR3 DNA: TGCGCCAGCAGCACCAACAGGGGGGACACTGAAGCTTTCTTT
V gene: TRBV5-1
D gene: TRBD1
clone size: .
J gene: TRBJ1-1

CDR3 protein: CASSLRGGGEGPNEQFF
CDR3 DNA: TGCGCCAGCAGCCTCCGCGGGGGCGGGGAGGGGCCCAATGAGCAGTTCTTC
V gene: TRBV5-1
D gene: .
clone size: .
J gene: TRBJ2-1

CDR3 protein: CASSDDPFNFQGNEQFF
CDR3 DNA: TGTGCCAGCAGTGATGACCCGTTCAACTTTCAGGGGAATGAGCAGTTCTTC
V gene: TRBV25-1
D gene: .
clone size: .
J gene: TRBJ2-1

CDR3 protein: CASSLNTPNYGYTF
CDR3 DNA: TGCGCCAGCAGCTTGAACACCCCTAACTATGGCTACACCTTC
V gene: TRBV5-1
D gene: .
clone size: .
J gene: TRBJ1-2

CDR3 protein: CASSQRLEGPGNTIYF
CDR3 DNA: TGTGCCAGCAGCCAAAGGTTGGAGGGCCCTGGAAACACCATATATTTT
V gene: TRBV3-1/TRBV3-2
D gene: .
clone size: .
J gene: TRBJ1-3

CDR3 protein: CASSSSWTVTEAFF
CDR3 DNA: TGTGCCAGCAGTTCATCGTGGACAGTCACTGAAGCTTTCTTT
V gene: TRBV2
D gene: .
clone size: .
J gene: TRBJ1-1

CDR3 protein: CATGLAGSVMETQYF
CDR3 DNA: TGTGCCACCGGACTAGCGGGATCAGTCATGGAGACCCAGTACTTC
V gene: TRBV10-3
D gene: TRBD2
clone size: few
J gene: TRBJ2-5

CDR3 protein: CASSLGAGGGELFF
CDR3 DNA: TGCGCCAGCAGCTTGGGGGCCGGTGGCGGGGAGCTGTTTTTT
V gene: TRBV5-1
D gene: .
clone size: .
J gene: TRBJ2-2

CDR3 protein: CAWSVFGTNGNTIYF
CDR3 DNA: TGTGCCTGGAGTGTATTCGGGACAAATGGAAACACCATATATTTT
V gene: TRBV30
D gene: .
clone size: .
J gene: TRBJ1-3

CDR3 protein: CASSPLDGFTGELFF
CDR3 DNA: TGTGCCAGCTCACCCCTAGATGGGTTCACCGGGGAGCTGTTTTTT
V gene: TRBV18
D gene: .
clone size: few
J gene: TRBJ2-2

CDR3 protein: CASSVGGGALYNSPLHF
CDR3 DNA: TGTGCCAGCAGCGTAGGTGGAGGGGCGCTTTATAATTCACCCCTCCACTTT
V gene: TRBV9
D gene: .
clone size: .
J gene: TRBJ1-6

CDR3 protein: CASSPSGESSGNTIYF
CDR3 DNA: TGTGCCAGCAGCCCCAGCGGGGAGAGCTCTGGAAACACCATATATTTT
V gene: TRBV7-9
D gene: .
clone size: .
J gene: TRBJ1-3

CDR3 protein: CASSGGVGEGEKLFF
CDR3 DNA: TGTGCCAGCAGTGGGGGTGTGGGGGAGGGCGAAAAACTGTTTTTT
V gene: TRBV25-1
D gene: .
clone size: .
J gene: TRBJ1-4

CDR3 protein: CASRTGQGPNTEAFF
CDR3 DNA: TGCGCCAGCCGAACCGGACAGGGCCCTAACACTGAAGCTTTCTTT
V gene: TRBV5-1
D gene: TRBD1
clone size: .
J gene: TRBJ1-1

CDR3 protein: CASSPRQGFDRSEQYF
CDR3 DNA: TGTGCCAGCTCACCGAGACAGGGGTTTGACAGGTCCGAGCAGTACTTC
V gene: TRBV18
D gene: TRBD1
clone size: .
J gene: TRBJ2-7

CDR3 protein: CASSKGLAGGNQETQYF
CDR3 DNA: TGTGCCAGCAGCAAAGGTCTAGCGGGGGGAAACCAAGAGACCCAGTACTTC
V gene: TRBV21-1
D gene: .
clone size: .
J gene: TRBJ2-5

CDR3 protein: CASSQMGSGGGAETQYF
CDR3 DNA: TGTGCCAGCAGCCAAATGGGCTCAGGCGGGGGGGCAGAGACCCAGTACTTC
V gene: TRBV4-2
D gene: TRBD2
clone size: medium-sized
J gene: TRBJ2-5

CDR3 protein: CASSAGLNTEAFF
CDR3 DNA: TGTGCCAGCAGTGCAGGTTTGAACACTGAAGCTTTCTTT
V gene: TRBV2
D gene: .
clone size: .
J gene: TRBJ1-1

CDR3 protein: CASSRTVAKNIQYF
CDR3 DNA: TGTGCCAGCAGTCGGACTGTAGCCAAAAACATTCAGTACTTC
V gene: TRBV6-5
D gene: .
clone size: few
J gene: TRBJ2-4

CDR3 protein: CASSIWRDFSTDTQYF
CDR3 DNA: TGTGCCAGTAGTATATGGCGGGACTTCAGCACAGATACGCAGTATTTT
V gene: TRBV19
D gene: .
clone size: .
J gene: TRBJ2-3